This T cell receptor beta chain derives from a study of beta chain features in type 1 diabetes. Study-level background: Comparable age, gender and cell yields were observed in patients relative to healthy donors. Examination spanned around 110 million sorted cells from all samples. Study-wide findings and caveats: In all four CD4+ subsets, TCRB CDR3 length was significantly, moderately reduced in type 1 diabetes. In the patient group, naive, central memory and Treg TCRB repertoires seemed more alike than in the healthy donor group.

V was trimmed by 4 bases and J by 2 bases, leaving 17 bases between them. Germline CDR1 MGHDK, CDR2 SYGVNS. The CDR3 has 16 residues. The whole isolated RNA underwent reverse transcription, so sequencing captured expressed TCRB transcripts. The method was immunoSEQ multiplex PCR; TCRdb's version includes in-frame clones alone and lacks a portion of them. The sample consists of a few hundred thousand clones, over 12% of them appearing once. As for this clone: Its antigen is currently unknown.

Averaging around 110 mL, one heparinised blood draw came from each individual donor. Specimen: naive CD4+ T cells from blood. The rearrangement joins TRBV25-1 to TRBJ2-5, with D possibly being TRBD1 (6 bases). This TCR came from a man aged 18 to 29 with type 1 diabetes. This chain's CDR3 is CASSAITGLEQETQYF. The CDR3, as DNA: TGTGCCAGCAGTGCAATAACAGGGTTGGAACAAGAGACCCAGTACTTC.